This TCR beta chain comes out of a study of control samples from healthy donors and cancer patients. TCRdb's table, derived via immunoSEQ multiplex PCR, lists solely in-frame clones and lacks some. The data hold under 200,000 clones, with approximately 90% observed a single time. The CDR3 sequence is 16 residues long. V shed 2 bases and J shed 6 bases, with 17 bases lying between them. Germline values: CDR1 MGHRA, CDR2 YSYEKL. This clone was found a few times. The material sequenced was blood. This rearrangement joins TRBV4-1 to TRBJ1-5; no firm D call. The TCR comes from a woman aged 30 to 39 in good health. CDR3 DNA sequence: TGCGCCAGCAGCCAAAGTGGTTCGGCTACGAGTCAGCCCCAGCATTTT. This sequence encodes CASSQSGSATSQPQHF.